These 17 T cell receptor beta chains originate from one sample sequenced in a study of molecular identifiers for immune sequencing clone quantification listed by TCRdb under 2018. The method behind the library was PCR. The sequencer was an Illumina HiSeq 4000. Using fastp at Q25 and MiXCR, TCRdb reprocessed the public reads and kept productive beta chains. Identical CDR3 proteins give one entry, which carries the most common genes and DNA. The sample table lists around 470,000 distinct CDR3 sequences, about a fifth of them with a count of one. In total, the top ten clones hold about 0.8% of the sample. Sequencing was performed on naive CD8+ T cells from blood, with Jurkat cell RNA spiked in. According to the study, the label for this sample's cell subset or site signals: FACS-sorted CD8+CD4-CCR7+CD45RA+ naive T cells. Every receptor here comes from a human donor in good health. Some libraries in this study had Jurkat cell RNA spiked in.

About this clonotype: A read error is likely, as this CDR3 ends without the conserved phenylalanine or tryptophan. This sequence joins TRBV5-1 and TRBJ1-1, with D tentatively TRBD1 (5 bases). This CDR3 is 17 amino acids long. The V end lost 4 bases, the J end lost 4 bases, and 23 bases lay between the germline ends. Germline-derived CDR1 and CDR2 are SGHRS and YFSETQ. The CDR3 here is CASSPTTRREYSTEAFS. The CDR3 DNA follows: TGCGCCAGCAGCCCCACAACCCGCAGGGAGTATAGCACTGAAGCTTTCTCT.

This clonotype was picked up one time. This may be a read error, as it is one base from a much larger clone. V is TRBV20-1 and J is TRBJ1-1, with 9 bases fitting TRBD1. With V trimmed by 4 bases and J by 4 bases, 10 bases remained unmatched. CDR3 length: 15 amino acids. CDR1 and CDR2 (germline): DFQATT, SNEGSKA (reference sequence). This CDR3 is CSANKSGTGTTEAFF. CDR3 nucleotide sequence: TGCAGTGCTAACAAAAGCGGGACAGGGACCACTGAAGCTTTCTTT.

The sample holds many counts of this clonotype. V and J are TRBV9 and TRBJ2-2, with 11 bases aligning to TRBD2. The CDR3 has 15 amino acids. The junction had 0 bases not matched to a gene; V was cut back by 0 bases and J by 5 bases. From germline, CDR1 is SGDLS and CDR2 YYNGEE. DNA for the CDR3: TGTGCCAGCAGCGTAGCTAGCGGGGGGACCGGGGAGCTGTTTTTT. Its translation: CASSVASGGTGELFF.

This rearrangement joins TRBV5-5 to TRBJ2-7; 7 bases map to TRBD1. This CDR3 spans 14 amino acids. Germline V gene data show CDR1 as SGHKS and CDR2 as YYEKEE (reference sequence). The trim removed 4 bases at V and 0 bases at J, leaving 4 bases unmatched. In nucleotides, the CDR3 is TGTGCCAGCAGCGCCAGACAGGGCTCCTACGAGCAGTACTTC. Protein sequence: CASSARQGSYEQYF.

Points on this clonotype: This may stem from a read error, because a much larger clone lies one nucleotide away. Here the CDR3 omits its conserved ending phenylalanine or tryptophan, so a read error is the likely source. The genes are TRBV29-1 and TRBJ1-3; tentatively, D is TRBD1 (5 bases). Germline assignment: CDR1 SQVTM and CDR2 ANQGSEA. This CDR3 has 17 residues. V dropped 0 bases and J dropped 0 bases, with 15 bases sitting between them. The CDR3 is CSVEDGKGLASGNTIYL. CDR3 in DNA: TGCAGCGTTGAAGATGGGAAGGGGCTCGCCTCTGGAAACACCATATATCTT.

This clonotype was recorded a few times. The genes are TRBV11-2 and TRBJ2-1; unclear D gene. CDR1 SGHAT and CDR2 FQNNGV come from the germline V gene. This CDR3 is built from 13 residues. Deletions cut 2 bases from V and 6 bases from J, with 8 bases between. CDR3 DNA sequence: TGTGCCAGCAGCTTACCTGCCGTCAATGAGCAGTTCTTC. Translation: CASSLPAVNEQFF.

V and J are TRBV11-2 and TRBJ2-1; 7 bases are a match to TRBD2. Germline loops: CDR1 SGHAT, CDR2 FQNNGV. V dropped 5 bases and J dropped 2; count of bases not matched to a gene: 9. This CDR3 has 16 amino acids. CDR3 residues: CASSPSLAETYNEQFF. In DNA form, the CDR3 reads TGTGCCAGCAGCCCGTCGCTAGCGGAGACCTACAATGAGCAGTTCTTC.

This clonotype was recorded at least ten times. The rearrangement joins TRBV30 to TRBJ2-5; D is uncertain. Trimming left V 2 bases short and J 9 bases short, with 13 bases between. Germline V gene sequence: CDR1 GTSNPN, CDR2 SVGIG (reference sequence). The CDR3 has 12 residues. The CDR3 bases are TGTGCCTGGAGTAGCCAGGCTATGCCCCAGTACTTC. Translated, it gives CAWSSQAMPQYF.

The V call is TRBV27, the J call TRBJ1-1, with a tentative D call TRBD1 (6 bases). V was trimmed by 4 bases and J by 3 bases, leaving 18 bases between them. CDR1 is MNHEY, CDR2 SMNVEV, per germline (reference sequence). CDR3 length: 16 amino acids. CDR3 sequence: CASSSNSGVLDTEAFF. The CDR3 DNA reads as TGTGCCAGCAGTTCCAACTCAGGGGTCTTGGACACTGAAGCTTTCTTT.

This clonotype was seen ten or more times. V and J are TRBV18 and TRBJ1-4; TRBD1 matches at 8 bases. Germline CDR1 and CDR2: KGHSH and LQKENI. This CDR3 comprises 16 residues. J gave up 7 bases and V 4 bases, and 11 bases lay outside the gene matches. The CDR3 is CASSLQAGGEGEKLFF. The CDR3 coding sequence is TGTGCCAGCTCACTTCAAGCAGGGGGCGAAGGTGAAAAACTGTTTTTT.

This clonotype was seen repeatedly, ten times or more. This rearrangement joins TRBV5-1 to TRBJ1-1; D gene ambiguous. CDR1 is SGHRS, CDR2 YFSETQ, per germline. The CDR3 extends over 12 amino acids. The V and J ends lost 2 bases and 2 bases respectively, with 4 bases between them. The CDR3 loop reads CASSFDNTEAFF. The CDR3 DNA follows: TGCGCCAGCAGCTTTGACAACACTGAAGCTTTCTTT.

This clonotype was detected a few times. The chain carries TRBV19 and TRBJ2-1, with 11 bases lining up with TRBD2. The ends lost 7 bases at V and 5 bases at J; junction bases unmatched: 7. CDR1 is LNHDA and CDR2 is SQIVND in the germline V gene (reference sequence). The CDR3 is 15 residues long. CDR3 residues: CASTTLAGANNEQFF. The DNA for the CDR3 is TGTGCCAGTACCACACTAGCGGGGGCCAACAATGAGCAGTTCTTC.

A few counts support this clonotype. CDR3 bases: TGTGCCAGCAGTTTGTTTCGGGAGAACACCGGGGAGCTGTTTTTT. As protein: CASSLFRENTGELFF. The chain has TRBV6-2 or TRBV6-3 and TRBJ2-2; the D gene is possibly TRBD2 (5 bases). CDR3 length: 15 amino acids. V shed 4 bases and J shed 1 base, with 10 bases lying between them. Looked up from germline, CDR1 is MNHEY and CDR2 is SVGEGT.

The sample holds a few counts of this clonotype. V is TRBV7-9 and J is TRBJ2-3; D is uncertain. Germline assignment: CDR1 SEHNR and CDR2 FQNEAQ (reference sequence). The CDR3 is 15 residues long. V lost 4 bases and J 0 bases, leaving 11 bases between the germline ends. CDR3 loop: CASSSVSISTDTQYF. The CDR3 nucleotides read TGTGCCAGCAGCTCGGTGTCCATAAGCACAGATACGCAGTATTTT.

Note on this clonotype: This may be a read error, as it is one base from a much larger clone. The CDR3 loop reads CSVGGDFTGELFF. The CDR3 DNA is TGCAGCGTTGGAGGCGATTTCACCGGGGAGCTGTTTTTT. This chain uses TRBV29-1 with TRBJ2-2; no clear D. Between the trimmed V and J ends, which lost 4 bases and 4 bases, there was a span of 10 bases. The germline V gene encodes CDR1 SQVTM and CDR2 ANQGSEA. The CDR3 is 13 residues long.

This clonotype was detected many times. The chain links TRBV20-1 to TRBJ1-1, with D unclear. CDR1 and CDR2 from the germline V gene are DFQATT and SNEGSKA (reference sequence). The CDR3 has 12 amino acids. V lost 6 bases, J lost 5 bases, and 13 bases lay in between. The CDR3 is CSAPPSATEAFF. The CDR3 DNA sequence: TGCAGTGCCCCCCCCAGCGCAACTGAAGCTTTCTTT.

This clonotype was seen only once. An end of the junction differs from the germline gene, which may be a read error. This chain links TRBV20-1 with TRBJ1-2; D is perhaps TRBD1 (5 bases). This CDR3 contains 14 residues. The V gene's germline CDR1 is DFQATT and CDR2 SNEGSKA (reference sequence). CDR3: CSTRDPTGNYGYTF. The CDR3 DNA reads TGCAGTACTAGAGATCCTACAGGAAACTACGGCTACACCTTC.